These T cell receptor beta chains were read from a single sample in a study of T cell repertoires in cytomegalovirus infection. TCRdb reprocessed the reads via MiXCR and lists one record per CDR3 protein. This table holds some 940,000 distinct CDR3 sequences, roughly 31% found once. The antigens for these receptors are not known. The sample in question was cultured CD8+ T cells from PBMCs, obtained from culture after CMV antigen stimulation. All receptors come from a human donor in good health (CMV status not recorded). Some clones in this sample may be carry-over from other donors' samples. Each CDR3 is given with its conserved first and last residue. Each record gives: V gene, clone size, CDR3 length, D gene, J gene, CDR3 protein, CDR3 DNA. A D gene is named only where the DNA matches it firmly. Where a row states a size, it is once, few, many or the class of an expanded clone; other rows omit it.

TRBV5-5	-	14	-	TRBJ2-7	CASSFNPVRGEQYF	TGTGCCAGCAGCTTTAATCCAGTGAGGGGGGAGCAGTACTTC
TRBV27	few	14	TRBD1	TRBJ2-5	CASSPDRVYETQYF	TGTGCCAGCAGTCCCGACAGGGTCTACGAGACCCAGTACTTC
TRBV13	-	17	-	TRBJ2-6	CASLGRGHLEGANVLTF	TGTGCCAGCTTGGGCAGGGGCCATTTAGAGGGGGCCAACGTCCTGACTTTC
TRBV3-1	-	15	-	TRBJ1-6	CASSLKGWGNSPLHF	TGTGCCAGCAGCCTCAAGGGTTGGGGTAATTCACCCCTCCACTTT
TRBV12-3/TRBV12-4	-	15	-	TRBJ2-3	CASTLLAAETDTQYF	TGTGCCAGCACCCTATTAGCTGCGGAGACAGATACGCAGTATTTT
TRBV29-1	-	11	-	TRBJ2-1	CSVGERIEQFF	TGCAGCGTTGGGGAACGGATTGAGCAGTTCTTC
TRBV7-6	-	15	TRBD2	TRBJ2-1	CASTLTSGGANEQFF	TGTGCCAGCACCCTAACTAGCGGGGGGGCCAATGAGCAGTTCTTC
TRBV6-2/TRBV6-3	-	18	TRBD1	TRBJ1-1	CASSYSLGRDRANTEAFF	TGTGCCAGCAGTTACTCTTTGGGACGGGACAGGGCGAACACTGAAGCTTTCTTT
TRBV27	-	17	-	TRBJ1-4	CASSLADPGPLITDLFF	TGTGCCAGCAGTTTAGCAGACCCGGGACCCCTAATAACGGACCTGTTTTTT
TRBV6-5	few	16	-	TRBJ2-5	CASTHWGAGRQETQYF	TGTGCCAGCACCCACTGGGGTGCGGGGAGGCAAGAGACCCAGTACTTC
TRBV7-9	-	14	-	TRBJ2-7	CASSPGQTNYEQYF	TGTGCCAGCAGCCCCGGACAGACCAACTACGAGCAGTACTTC
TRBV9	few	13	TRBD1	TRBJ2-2	CASQTGGTGELFF	TGTGCCTCCCAGACAGGGGGCACCGGGGAGCTGTTTTTT
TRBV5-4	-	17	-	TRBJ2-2	CASSLDWAGTNTGELFF	TGTGCCAGCAGCTTGGATTGGGCAGGAACAAACACCGGGGAGCTGTTTTTT
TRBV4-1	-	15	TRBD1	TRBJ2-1	CASRTRGTGDNEQFF	TGCGCCAGCAGGACCCGGGGGACAGGGGACAATGAGCAGTTCTTC
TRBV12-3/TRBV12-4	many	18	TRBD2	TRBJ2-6	CASSLASGALGGANVLTF	TGTGCCAGCAGTTTGGCTAGCGGGGCCCTGGGGGGGGCCAACGTCCTGACTTTC
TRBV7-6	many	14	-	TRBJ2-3	CASSLNPLTDTQYF	TGTGCCAGCAGCTTAAATCCCCTGACAGATACGCAGTATTTT
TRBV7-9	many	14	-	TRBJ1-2	CASSLVGPNYGYTF	TGTGCCAGCAGCTTAGTGGGCCCTAACTATGGCTACACCTTC
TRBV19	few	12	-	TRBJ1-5	CASNLRYQPQHF	TGTGCCAGTAATTTGCGATATCAGCCCCAGCATTTT
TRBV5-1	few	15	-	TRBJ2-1	CASSFSEGIYNEQFF	TGCGCCAGCAGCTTTTCCGAAGGTATCTACAATGAGCAGTTCTTC
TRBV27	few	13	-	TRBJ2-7	CASSFQGGYEQYF	TGTGCCAGCAGTTTCCAGGGCGGCTACGAGCAGTACTTC
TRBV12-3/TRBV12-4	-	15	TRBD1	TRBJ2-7	CASSPSDRGPFEQYF	TGTGCCAGCAGTCCCTCGGACAGGGGGCCGTTCGAGCAGTACTTC
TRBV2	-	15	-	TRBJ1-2	CASSEELKGDYGYTF	TGTGCCAGCAGTGAAGAGCTCAAAGGGGACTATGGCTACACCTTC
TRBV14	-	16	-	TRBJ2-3	CASSRMEGEERNTQYF	TGTGCCAGCAGCCGCATGGAGGGGGAGGAACGGAATACGCAGTATTTT
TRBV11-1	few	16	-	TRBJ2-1	CASSLESSNPPDEQFF	TGTGCCAGCAGCTTAGAGAGCAGCAACCCGCCCGATGAGCAGTTCTTC
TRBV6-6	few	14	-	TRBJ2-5	CASSYRLEGETQYF	TGTGCCAGCAGTTACCGCCTAGAGGGGGAGACCCAGTACTTC
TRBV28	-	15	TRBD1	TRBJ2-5	CASTPGDRGQETQYF	TGTGCCAGCACCCCTGGGGACAGGGGGCAAGAGACCCAGTACTTC
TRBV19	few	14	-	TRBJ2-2	CASSTSPGTGELFF	TGTGCCAGTAGTACCTCACCAGGGACCGGGGAGCTGTTTTTT
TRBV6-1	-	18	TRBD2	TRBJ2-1	CASSPELRLAGGPNEQFF	TGTGCCAGCAGCCCTGAACTGAGACTAGCGGGGGGACCCAATGAGCAGTTCTTC
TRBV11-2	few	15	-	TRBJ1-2	CASSLVATAWIGYTF	TGTGCCAGCAGCTTAGTCGCGACGGCTTGGATCGGGTACACCTTC